This note documents a single T cell receptor (beta chain) sequence. The data originate from a study of cytomegalovirus exposure and HLA in healthy donors. 60 Vbeta and 13 Jbeta primers were used in PCR. Some clones are missing from TCRdb's copy, which holds only in-frame ones; the method was immunoSEQ multiplex PCR. The sample contains over 150,000 clones, around 79% of which appear only once. This TCR was recovered from a middle-aged woman in good health and CMV-seropositive. Sequencing input: PBMCs.

Written as DNA, the CDR3 is TGTGCCATCAGCCCGCTAGCGGGGGGTACAGATACGCAGTATTTT. Amino acid sequence: CAISPLAGGTDTQYF. This chain joins TRBV10-3 and TRBJ2-3, with 11 bases matching TRBD2. The CDR3 length is 15 residues. Germline V gene sequence: CDR1 ENHRY, CDR2 SYGVKD. Losses at the gene ends were 6 bases for V and 3 bases for J; bases not matched to a gene: 5.